What follows is one T cell receptor beta chain and its context. Antigen specificity is unknown. These data are taken from a study of OX40 agonist ivuxolimab in advanced cancers. Study details: Partial responses occurred in three patients (one hepatocellular carcinoma, two cutaneous melanoma).

Profiled with immunoSEQ multiplex PCR; TCRdb holds only in-frame clones, not every one. The sample holds 54,000 or so clones; 70% to 80% are singletons and the top ten take roughly 4%. General observations from the study: Clonal expansion by week 6 occurred in CD4+ and CD8+ blood T cells (at 0.1 to 3.0 mg/kg).

Germline V CDR1 and CDR2: KGHSH, LQKENI. This CDR3 is built from 14 residues. V dropped 1 base and J dropped 1 base, with 7 bases sitting between them. This TCR was sampled from an adult with an advanced solid tumor such as melanoma, head and neck, liver or kidney cancer. The rearrangement uses TRBV18 and TRBJ1-1; D not resolved. This material consisted of CD4+ or CD8+ T cells sorted from blood, taken in a trial of the OX40 agonist ivuxolimab. The CDR3 DNA is TGTGCCAGCTCACCACTATCTGAGAACACTGAAGCTTTCTTT. Protein sequence: CASSPLSENTEAFF.